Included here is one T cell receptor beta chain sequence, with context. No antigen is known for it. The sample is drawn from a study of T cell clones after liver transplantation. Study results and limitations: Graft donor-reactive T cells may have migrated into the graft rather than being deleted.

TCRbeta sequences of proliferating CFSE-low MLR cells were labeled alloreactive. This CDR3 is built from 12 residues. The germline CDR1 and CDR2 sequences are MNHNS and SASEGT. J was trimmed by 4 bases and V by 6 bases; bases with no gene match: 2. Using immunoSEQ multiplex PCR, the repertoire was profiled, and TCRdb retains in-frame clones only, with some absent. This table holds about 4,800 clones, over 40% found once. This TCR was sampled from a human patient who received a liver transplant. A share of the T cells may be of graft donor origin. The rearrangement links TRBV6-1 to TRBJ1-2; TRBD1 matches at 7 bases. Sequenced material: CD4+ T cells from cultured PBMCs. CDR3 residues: CASRTGTYGYTF. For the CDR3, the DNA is TGTGCCAGCAGGACAGGGACCTATGGCTACACCTTC.